This T cell receptor (beta chain) was obtained from a study of graft-versus-host responses after intestinal transplantation. General study points: GvH clones appeared in recipient marrow, some first in ileum or blood. In patients with graft-donor T cell macrochimerism, allograft graft-versus-host to host-versus-graft clonal ratios were high.

CDR3 length equals 12 residues. In germline, CDR1 is SGHRS, CDR2 YFSETQ. V was shortened by 4 bases and J by 1 base, with 2 bases between the two germline ends. Sequencing was performed with immunoSEQ multiplex PCR; in TCRdb, only in-frame clones are kept and a portion is missing. This sample has 60,000 to 90,000 clones; 90% occur once, and the top ten carry roughly 1.3%. A word on this clone: No antigen is known for it.

Sequences were derived from unstimulated CD8+ T cells sorted from spleen or lymph node cells, sampled before intestinal transplant. This TCR was recovered from a human donor who received an intestinal transplant. The V gene is TRBV5-1, the J gene TRBJ2-2; D is ambiguous. The CDR3 DNA follows: TGCGCCAGCAGCCTGAACACCGGGGAGCTGTTTTTT. Amino acid sequence: CASSLNTGELFF.